This is a list of T cell receptor beta chains from one sample in a study of cytomegalovirus exposure and HLA in healthy donors. Libraries were prepared by immunoSEQ multiplex PCR; TCRdb keeps only in-frame clonotypes and omits some of them. The sample records about 120,000 clones, about 83% being singletons. The sequenced sample consisted of PBMCs. These receptor sequences come from a woman aged 35 to 49 in good health and CMV-seropositive. Both conserved end residues are part of each CDR3. The order of the fields is V gene, D gene, CDR3 length, clone size, J gene, CDR3 DNA, CDR3 protein. A D gene is named only where the DNA matches it firmly. Size is omitted from some rows. Given values are once, few, many or a class for expanded clones.

>TRBV6-1|.|12|.|TRBJ1-2
TGTGCCAGCACCGGGACAACATATGGCTACACCTTC
CASTGTTYGYTF
>TRBV4-2|.|15|.|TRBJ1-1
TGTGCCAGCAGCCAAGGGGGCAGGCTGGTGACTGAAGCTTTCTTT
CASSQGGRLVTEAFF
>TRBV7-9|.|15|.|TRBJ1-1
TGTGCCAGCAGCTTACAGTTCCCTGGGGAGACTGAAGCTTTCTTT
CASSLQFPGETEAFF
>TRBV6-6|TRBD1|15|.|TRBJ2-7
TGTGCCAGCAGTTACTCGACAGGGGGCTCCTACGAGCAGTACTTC
CASSYSTGGSYEQYF
>TRBV29-1|.|14|.|TRBJ1-1
TGCAGCGTAGTACAGGGAAGGATGGACACTGAAGCTTTCTTT
CSVVQGRMDTEAFF
>TRBV7-3|TRBD2|16|few|TRBJ2-3
TGTGCCAGCAGCTTATCTGGACTAGCGGGAGGATTTACGCAGTATTTT
CASSLSGLAGGFTQYF
>TRBV18|.|13|.|TRBJ1-4
TGTGCCAGCTCACCGGGGGCGAAAGAAAAACTGTTTTTT
CASSPGAKEKLFF
>TRBV6-5|TRBD1|15|.|TRBJ2-7
TGTGCCAGCAGAAAAAGGGACAGGGGCTCCTACGAGCAGTACTTC
CASRKRDRGSYEQYF
>TRBV11-2|.|14|.|TRBJ2-7
TGTGCCAGCAGCTTAAGGTCGCGGGAAGACGAGCAGTACTTC
CASSLRSREDEQYF
>TRBV2|TRBD2|15|.|TRBJ2-1
TGTGCCAGCAGCGACCTAGCGGGCCCTTACAATGAGCAGTTCTTC
CASSDLAGPYNEQFF
>TRBV12-5|TRBD1|18|.|TRBJ1-6
TGTGCTAGTGGGGAGGGACAGGGTTCGAGCTCCTATAATTCACCCCTCCACTTT
CASGEGQGSSSYNSPLHF
>TRBV9|.|15|.|TRBJ1-2
TGTGCCAGCAGCGTTGGGGCAGCTACCAGCTATGGCTACACCTTC
CASSVGAATSYGYTF
>TRBV29-1|.|12|.|TRBJ2-1
TGCAGCGGGACGACTAGTTTCGATGAGCAGTTCTTC
CSGTTSFDEQFF
>TRBV19|.|12|.|TRBJ1-6
TGTGCCAGTAGTATCCGGGGTTCACCCCTCCACTTT
CASSIRGSPLHF
>TRBV7-9|TRBD1|16|.|TRBJ1-4
TGTCCCAGCAGCCGCTCCCAGACAGGGGCTAATGAAAAACTGTTTTTT
CPSSRSQTGANEKLFF
>TRBV6-1|TRBD1|13|.|TRBJ1-2
TGTGCCGGACAACTGACAGGGCGTCAGGGCTACACCTTC
CAGQLTGRQGYTF
>TRBV10-3|TRBD2|14|few|TRBJ2-1
TGTGCCATCAGTGAGTCGGCTCAGGCGGGAGGGCAGTTCTTC
CAISESAQAGGQFF
>TRBV7-6|.|17|few|TRBJ1-1
TGTGCCAGCAGCCCTGCTTGGAGGGGCAACACGAACACTGAAGCTTTCTTT
CASSPAWRGNTNTEAFF
>TRBV6-1|TRBD1|12|.|TRBJ2-7
TGTGCCAGCAGACAGGGGTCCCACGAGCAGTACTTC
CASRQGSHEQYF